This T cell receptor beta chain is from a study of cytomegalovirus exposure and HLA in healthy donors. The PCR made use of 60 Vbeta and 13 Jbeta primers. Assay used: immunoSEQ multiplex PCR; TCRdb lists only in-frame clones, some missing. The sample comprises 100,000 to 150,000 clones, about 81% of which are singletons, and 0.9% to 1.2% rests with the top ten. This clone was seen only a few times. The receptor comes from a woman aged 25 to 39 in good health and CMV-seronegative. Sequencing was carried out using PBMCs.

For the CDR3, the DNA is TGCGCCAGCAGCCCGAAGACAGGGGTCAGAGCTGGGGCCAACGTCCTGACTTTC. Protein product: CASSPKTGVRAGANVLTF. The chain employs TRBV4-3 and TRBJ2-6, with 8 bases fitting TRBD1. CDR1 and CDR2 (germline): LGHNA, YSLEER. The CDR3 has 18 residues. With 4 bases clipped from V and 2 bases from J, the junction kept 10 bases outside the gene matches.